The 9 T cell receptor beta chains listed next were all sequenced from one sample in a study of cytomegalovirus exposure and HLA in healthy donors. The study ran its PCR with 60 Vbeta and 13 Jbeta primers. The data were produced by immunoSEQ multiplex PCR, yet TCRdb's version contains in-frame clones alone and is incomplete. In the table there are roughly 200,000 clones, 78% of which are singletons. Material for sequencing was PBMCs. These receptors all come from a woman in her thirties in good health and CMV-seropositive.

Details on this clone: Within the sample, other DNA sequences also encode this same CDR3. The chain combines TRBV5-1 with TRBJ2-5, with a tentative D call TRBD1 (6 bases). Germline values: CDR1 SGHRS, CDR2 YFSETQ. The V and J ends lost 2 bases and 1 base respectively, with 9 bases between them. CDR3 size: 14 residues. The CDR3 reads CASSFGQTQETQYF. Written as DNA, the CDR3 is TGCGCCAGCAGCTTTGGACAGACCCAAGAGACCCAGTACTTC. Variable domain in full (rest from reference TRBV5-1 and TRBJ2-5): KAGVTQTPRYLIKTRGQQVTLSCSPISGHRSVSWYQQTPGQGLQFLFEYFSETQRNKGNFPGRFSGRQFSNSRSEMNVSTLELGDSALYLCASSFGQTQETQYFGPGTRLLVL.

The CDR3 sequence is CASSGRTGAYSPLHF. The CDR3 nucleotides read TGTGCCAGCAGTGGGAGGACAGGAGCCTATTCACCCCTCCACTTT. V and J are TRBV6-1 and TRBJ1-6, with 7 bases fitting TRBD1. Trimming at V came to 4 bases and at J to 8 bases, leaving 8 bases not matched to a gene. The CDR3 sequence is 15 residues long. Germline V gene sequence: CDR1 MNHNS, CDR2 SASEGT.

This rearrangement joins TRBV6-6 to TRBJ1-5, with 9 bases identical to TRBD1. Looked up from germline, CDR1 is MNHNY and CDR2 is SVGAGI (reference sequence). The CDR3 spans 14 residues. J lost 5 bases, V lost 6 bases, and 5 bases had no gene match. This chain's CDR3 is CASSPDRGYQPQHF. CDR3 in DNA: TGTGCCAGCAGCCCAGACAGGGGGTATCAGCCCCAGCATTTT.

The rearrangement joins TRBV4-3 to TRBJ1-1; 8 positions agree with TRBD1. CDR1 and CDR2 (germline): LGHNA, YSLEER. The length of the CDR3 is 13 residues. Unmatched junction bases numbered 6, after V lost 4 bases and J lost 8 bases. DNA of the CDR3: TGCGCCAGCAGCCTTCGGACAGGGAGCGAAGCTTTCTTT. Amino acids: CASSLRTGSEAFF.

The chain is built from TRBV7-9 and TRBJ1-4; TRBD1 might be the D (5 bases). CDR3 size: 15 residues. Germline CDR1 is SEHNR and CDR2 is FQNEAQ (reference sequence). V was pared by 5 bases and J by 6 bases, with 16 bases between. DNA for the CDR3: TGTGCCAGCAGCAAACCGGCCCAACAGGATGAAAAACTGTTTTTT. Protein: CASSKPAQQDEKLFF.

The chain joins TRBV5-5 to TRBJ1-1; D perhaps matches TRBD1 (5 bases). CDR1 is SGHKS and CDR2 is YYEKEE in the germline V gene (reference sequence). V was trimmed by 0 bases and J by 4 bases, leaving 19 bases between them. The CDR3 loop spans 17 amino acids. The CDR3 loop reads CASSLGSTRGLSTEAFF. Here the CDR3 DNA reads TGTGCCAGCAGCTTGGGGTCTACGCGGGGGTTGAGCACTGAAGCTTTCTTT.

This sequence joins TRBV5-6 and TRBJ2-5; 10 positions agree with TRBD1. The ends lost 1 base at V and 2 bases at J; junction bases unmatched: 2. The CDR3 has 15 residues. Germline V CDR1 and CDR2: SGHDT, YYEEEE. In DNA, the CDR3 is TGTGCCAGCAGCTTGCGGACAGGGGGACAAGAGACCCAGTACTTC. It encodes CASSLRTGGQETQYF.

The rearrangement joins TRBV29-1 to TRBJ1-1, with 7 positions matching TRBD1. The V gene's germline CDR1 is SQVTM and CDR2 ANQGSEA. This CDR3 comprises 14 residues. V lost 7 bases, J lost 1 base, and 9 bases stayed unmatched. The CDR3 here is CSANGQAGNTEAFF. CDR3 DNA sequence: TGCAGCGCCAACGGACAGGCGGGGAACACTGAAGCTTTCTTT.

V is TRBV15 and J is TRBJ2-1; maybe TRBD2 (5 bases). Trimming took off 9 bases at V and 0 bases at J, with 9 bases between the two ends. Germline loops: CDR1 LNHNV, CDR2 YYDKDF (reference sequence). CDR3 size: 13 residues. CDR3 DNA sequence: TGTGCCACGCGGGTCCTCTCCTACAATGAGCAGTTCTTC. It codes for CATRVLSYNEQFF.